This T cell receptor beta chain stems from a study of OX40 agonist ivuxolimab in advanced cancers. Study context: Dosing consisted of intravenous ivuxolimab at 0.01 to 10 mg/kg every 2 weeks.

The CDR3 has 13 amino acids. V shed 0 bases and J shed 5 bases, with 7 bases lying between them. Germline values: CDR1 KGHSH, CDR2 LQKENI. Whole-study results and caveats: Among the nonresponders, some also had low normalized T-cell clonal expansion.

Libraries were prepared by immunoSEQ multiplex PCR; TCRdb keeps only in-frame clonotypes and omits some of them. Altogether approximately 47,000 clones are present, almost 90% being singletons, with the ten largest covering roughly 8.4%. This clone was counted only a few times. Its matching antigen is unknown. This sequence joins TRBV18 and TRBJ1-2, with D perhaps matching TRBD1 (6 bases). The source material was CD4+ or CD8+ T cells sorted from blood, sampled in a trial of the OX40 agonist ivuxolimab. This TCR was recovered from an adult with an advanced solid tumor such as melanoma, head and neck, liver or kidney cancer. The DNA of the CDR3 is TGTGCCAGCTCACCACCAGGGGGATATGGCTACACCTTC. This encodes CASSPPGGYGYTF. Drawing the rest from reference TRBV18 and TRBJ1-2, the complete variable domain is NAGVMQNPRHLVRRRGQEARLRCSPMKGHSHVYWYRQLPEEGLKFMVYLQKENIIDESGMPKERFSAEFPKEGPSILRIQQVVRGDSAAYFCASSPPGGYGYTFGSGTRLTVV.